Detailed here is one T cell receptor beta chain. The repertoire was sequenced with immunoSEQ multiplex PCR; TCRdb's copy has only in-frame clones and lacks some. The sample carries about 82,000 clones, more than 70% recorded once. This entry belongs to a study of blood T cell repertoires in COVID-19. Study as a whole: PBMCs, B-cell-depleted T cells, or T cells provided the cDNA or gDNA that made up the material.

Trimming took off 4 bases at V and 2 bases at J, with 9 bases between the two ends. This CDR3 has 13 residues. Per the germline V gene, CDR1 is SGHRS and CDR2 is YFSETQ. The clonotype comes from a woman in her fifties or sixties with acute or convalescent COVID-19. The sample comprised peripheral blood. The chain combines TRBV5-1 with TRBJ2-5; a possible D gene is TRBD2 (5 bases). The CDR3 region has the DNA TGCGCCAGCAGCAACAGCGGACAAGAGACCCAGTACTTC. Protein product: CASSNSGQETQYF.